This is a list of T cell receptor beta chains from one sample in a study of CD8 T cells in Susac syndrome. TCRdb reprocessed the immunoSEQ multiplex PCR reads with MiXCR, giving one entry per CDR3 protein. The data show approximately 150,000 distinct CDR3 sequences, over 80% seen once. Input material: CD8+ T cells from PBMCs. These receptors were obtained from a human donor with multiple sclerosis. Each CDR3 is given with its conserved first and last residue. D genes are given only for firm matches. Clone size is stated in some rows and not others, as once, few, many or a class when expanded.

J gene: TRBJ1-1; D gene: TRBD1; clone size: .; V gene: TRBV5-1; CDR3 DNA: TGCGCCAGCAGCTTGGGGGACAGGGTGAACACTGAAGCTTTCTTT; CDR3 protein: CASSLGDRVNTEAFF
J gene: TRBJ2-5; D gene: .; clone size: few; V gene: TRBV7-2; CDR3 DNA: TGTGCCAGCAGCTTACCTGCGGAGACCCAGTACTTC; CDR3 protein: CASSLPAETQYF
J gene: TRBJ1-1; D gene: TRBD1; clone size: .; V gene: TRBV6-1; CDR3 DNA: TGTGCCAGCAGCCGCTGGGAAACAGGGGGTTACACTGAAGCTTTCTTT; CDR3 protein: CASSRWETGGYTEAFF
J gene: TRBJ2-3; D gene: .; clone size: .; V gene: TRBV20-1; CDR3 DNA: TGCAGTGCTAGAGATCTTCGGGCCAAACATGGCCCCCCAGATACGCAGTATTTT; CDR3 protein: CSARDLRAKHGPPDTQYF
J gene: TRBJ1-3; D gene: TRBD1; clone size: .; V gene: TRBV20-1; CDR3 DNA: TGCAGTGCTTCTGAGGAACTACAGGGGGCTTTTGGAAACACCATATATTTT; CDR3 protein: CSASEELQGAFGNTIYF
J gene: TRBJ2-5; D gene: .; clone size: .; V gene: TRBV27; CDR3 DNA: TGTGCCAGCAGTTTCGGACAAGGTGGGGAGACCCAGTACTTC; CDR3 protein: CASSFGQGGETQYF
J gene: TRBJ2-2; D gene: TRBD2; clone size: .; V gene: TRBV12-3/TRBV12-4; CDR3 DNA: TGTGCCAGCAGCCCGGGGGGGTCCGGGGAGCTGTTTTTT; CDR3 protein: CASSPGGSGELFF
J gene: TRBJ1-5; D gene: .; clone size: once; V gene: TRBV29-1; CDR3 DNA: TGCAGCGTTGGGATGGACAGTAGCAATCAGCCCCAGCATTTT; CDR3 protein: CSVGMDSSNQPQHF
J gene: TRBJ2-1; D gene: TRBD2; clone size: .; V gene: TRBV5-5; CDR3 DNA: TGTGCCAGCAGCCCTACCTGGCGGGAGGGCGGGGATGAGCAGTTCTTC; CDR3 protein: CASSPTWREGGDEQFF
J gene: TRBJ1-6; D gene: .; clone size: .; V gene: TRBV5-4; CDR3 DNA: TGTGCCAGCAGCGAGCAGGGTGGGAATTCACCCCTCCACTTT; CDR3 protein: CASSEQGGNSPLHF
J gene: TRBJ2-7; D gene: .; clone size: few; V gene: TRBV11-1; CDR3 DNA: TGTGCCAGCAGCCTACAGGGCCACGAGCAGTACTTC; CDR3 protein: CASSLQGHEQYF
J gene: TRBJ1-5; D gene: .; clone size: .; V gene: TRBV6-5; CDR3 DNA: TGTGCCAACAAAAAACACAGGGTCGATCAGCCCCAGCATTTT; CDR3 protein: CANKKHRVDQPQHF
J gene: TRBJ1-3; D gene: .; clone size: few; V gene: TRBV4-1; CDR3 DNA: TGCGCCAGCAGCCAAAGCAGGGTCGATGGAAACACCATATATTTT; CDR3 protein: CASSQSRVDGNTIYF
J gene: TRBJ2-7; D gene: .; clone size: few; V gene: TRBV11-2; CDR3 DNA: TGTGCCAGCAGCTTAGGACCGAACTCCTACGAGCAGTACTTC; CDR3 protein: CASSLGPNSYEQYF
J gene: TRBJ1-6; D gene: .; clone size: .; V gene: TRBV4-1; CDR3 DNA: TGCGCCAGCAGCCAAGATCCCAGGGTTGGCTATAATTCACCCCTCCACTTT; CDR3 protein: CASSQDPRVGYNSPLHF
J gene: TRBJ2-1; D gene: .; clone size: .; V gene: TRBV11-2; CDR3 DNA: TGTGCCAGCAGTTCGTTATTCACCCGAAGAAGGGGGGAAGAGCAGTTCTTC; CDR3 protein: CASSSLFTRRRGEEQFF
J gene: TRBJ1-4; D gene: TRBD1; clone size: .; V gene: TRBV20-1; CDR3 DNA: TGCAGTGCCAAAGGACAGGGCCTGTTTTTT; CDR3 protein: CSAKGQGLFF
J gene: TRBJ2-1; D gene: TRBD2; clone size: few; V gene: TRBV19; CDR3 DNA: TGTGCCAGTAGAACCGGGACTAGCGGATACAATGAGCAGTTCTTC; CDR3 protein: CASRTGTSGYNEQFF